These T cell receptor beta chains were read from a single sample in a study of T cell responses to AZD1222 COVID-19 vaccine. The data were produced by immunoSEQ multiplex PCR, yet TCRdb's version contains in-frame clones alone and is incomplete. The table lists about 120,000 clones, about 92% of them singletons, with 5% in the top ten. The sequences come from peripheral blood, collected 28 days after the second AZD1222 dose. Every receptor here comes from an adult who received the AZD1222 COVID-19 vaccine. The CDR3 runs from the conserved cysteine through the conserved F or W. A D gene is named only where the DNA matches it firmly. Some rows mark clone size as missing; the rest say once, few, many or name a class of expanded clone.

V gene: TRBV12-3/TRBV12-4; CDR3 length: 11; D gene: -; J gene: TRBJ2-5; clone size: -; CDR3 protein: CASRGEETQYF; CDR3 DNA: TGTGCCAGCCGGGGTGAAGAGACCCAGTACTTC
V gene: TRBV9; CDR3 length: 15; D gene: TRBD2; J gene: TRBJ2-3; clone size: -; CDR3 protein: CASAFSGGRTDTQYF; CDR3 DNA: TGTGCCAGCGCGTTTTCGGGGGGGCGAACAGATACGCAGTATTTT
V gene: TRBV18; CDR3 length: 14; D gene: TRBD1; J gene: TRBJ1-1; clone size: -; CDR3 protein: CASSTTGSNTEAFF; CDR3 DNA: TGTGCCAGCTCAACGACAGGGTCGAACACTGAAGCTTTCTTT
V gene: TRBV4-3; CDR3 length: 15; D gene: -; J gene: TRBJ1-2; clone size: -; CDR3 protein: CASSQDAGITLGYTF; CDR3 DNA: TGCGCCAGCAGCCAAGATGCAGGGATTACTCTTGGCTACACCTTC
V gene: TRBV5-1; CDR3 length: 13; D gene: -; J gene: TRBJ2-5; clone size: -; CDR3 protein: CASRGTAQETQYF; CDR3 DNA: TGCGCCAGCAGAGGGACTGCGCAAGAGACCCAGTACTTC
V gene: TRBV19; CDR3 length: 14; D gene: TRBD1; J gene: TRBJ1-6; clone size: once; CDR3 protein: CASSPGQANSPLHF; CDR3 DNA: TGTGCCAGTAGTCCAGGACAGGCAAATTCACCCCTCCACTTT
V gene: TRBV18; CDR3 length: 15; D gene: TRBD1; J gene: TRBJ2-7; clone size: once; CDR3 protein: CASSIRTGSIYEQYF; CDR3 DNA: TGTGCCAGTTCGATCCGGACAGGGTCGATCTACGAGCAGTACTTC
V gene: TRBV3-1/TRBV3-2; CDR3 length: 14; D gene: -; J gene: TRBJ1-1; clone size: -; CDR3 protein: CASSRGGMNTEAFF; CDR3 DNA: TGTGCCAGCAGCCGCGGGGGCATGAACACTGAAGCTTTCTTT
V gene: TRBV7-9; CDR3 length: 13; D gene: TRBD1; J gene: TRBJ1-1; clone size: -; CDR3 protein: CASSLTGSTEAFF; CDR3 DNA: TGTGCCAGCAGCTTGACAGGGAGCACTGAAGCTTTCTTT
V gene: TRBV7-3; CDR3 length: 18; D gene: TRBD2; J gene: TRBJ2-2; clone size: -; CDR3 protein: CASSPGRVSGRITGELFF; CDR3 DNA: TGTGCCAGCAGCCCCGGGAGGGTGAGCGGGAGAATCACCGGGGAGCTGTTTTTT
V gene: TRBV9; CDR3 length: 13; D gene: TRBD2; J gene: TRBJ2-7; clone size: -; CDR3 protein: CASSGLAGGEQYF; CDR3 DNA: TGTGCCAGCAGCGGACTAGCGGGAGGCGAGCAGTACTTC
V gene: TRBV5-1; CDR3 length: 15; D gene: TRBD2; J gene: TRBJ2-3; clone size: -; CDR3 protein: CASSLLAGSTDTQYF; CDR3 DNA: TGCGCCAGCAGCTTGTTAGCGGGGAGCACAGATACGCAGTATTTT
V gene: TRBV11-2; CDR3 length: 13; D gene: TRBD1; J gene: TRBJ1-6; clone size: -; CDR3 protein: CASGDRGHSPLHF; CDR3 DNA: TGTGCCAGCGGAGACAGGGGGCATTCACCCCTCCACTTT
V gene: TRBV9; CDR3 length: 19; D gene: TRBD1; J gene: TRBJ1-1; clone size: -; CDR3 protein: CASSLSQGGPKGLNTEAFF; CDR3 DNA: TGTGCCAGCAGCTTATCTCAGGGGGGACCGAAGGGATTGAACACTGAAGCTTTCTTT
V gene: TRBV7-9; CDR3 length: 15; D gene: -; J gene: TRBJ1-3; clone size: -; CDR3 protein: CASTSGVISGNTIYF; CDR3 DNA: TGTGCCAGCACCTCGGGGGTAATCTCTGGAAACACCATATATTTT
V gene: TRBV4-1; CDR3 length: 15; D gene: -; J gene: TRBJ1-3; clone size: -; CDR3 protein: CASSQAGGRGNTIYF; CDR3 DNA: TGCGCCAGCAGCCAAGCGGGGGGTCGTGGAAACACCATATATTTT
V gene: TRBV18; CDR3 length: 17; D gene: -; J gene: TRBJ2-2; clone size: -; CDR3 protein: CASSPRFDSGNTGELFF; CDR3 DNA: TGTGCCAGCTCACCCCGGTTTGATAGCGGAAACACCGGGGAGCTGTTTTTT
V gene: TRBV7-2; CDR3 length: 14; D gene: -; J gene: TRBJ2-7; clone size: -; CDR3 protein: CASSLLPDFYEQYF; CDR3 DNA: TGTGCCAGCAGCCTTCTACCGGACTTCTACGAGCAGTACTTC
V gene: TRBV7-2; CDR3 length: 15; D gene: TRBD2; J gene: TRBJ2-5; clone size: once; CDR3 protein: CASSGMGLAGETQYF; CDR3 DNA: TGTGCCAGCAGCGGTATGGGACTAGCGGGAGAGACCCAGTACTTC
V gene: TRBV24-1; CDR3 length: 12; D gene: -; J gene: TRBJ1-1; clone size: -; CDR3 protein: CATSDLQGEAFF; CDR3 DNA: TGTGCCACCAGTGATTTACAGGGTGAAGCTTTCTTT
V gene: TRBV9; CDR3 length: 16; D gene: -; J gene: TRBJ2-1; clone size: -; CDR3 protein: CASSWMAGASYNEQFF; CDR3 DNA: TGTGCCAGCAGCTGGATGGCCGGGGCTTCCTACAATGAGCAGTTCTTC
V gene: TRBV5-4; CDR3 length: 16; D gene: -; J gene: TRBJ1-6; clone size: -; CDR3 protein: CASSSEGVRGNSPLHF; CDR3 DNA: TGTGCCAGCAGCTCGGAAGGAGTAAGGGGGAATTCACCCCTCCACTTT
V gene: TRBV4-2; CDR3 length: 20; D gene: -; J gene: TRBJ2-7; clone size: once; CDR3 protein: CASSQDRGGGRAFDSYEQYF; CDR3 DNA: TGTGCCAGCAGCCAAGATCGAGGCGGTGGTAGGGCCTTTGACTCCTACGAGCAGTACTTC
V gene: TRBV7-2; CDR3 length: 16; D gene: TRBD2; J gene: TRBJ2-7; clone size: -; CDR3 protein: CASRPMGGRGSYEQYF; CDR3 DNA: TGTGCCAGCAGACCAATGGGCGGGAGAGGGTCCTACGAGCAGTACTTC